A single sample is the source of the 23 T cell receptor beta chains below, sequenced in a study of CD8+ T cells in alopecia areata. Once RNA had been extracted, it was reverse transcribed into cDNA to act as the sequencing template. Profiled with immunoSEQ multiplex PCR; TCRdb holds only in-frame clones, not every one. The table has 140,000 to 150,000 clones, around 49% seen once. The sequences come from CD4+ T cells sorted from blood, collected at week 0. These receptors all come from a human donor with alopecia areata.

CDR3 sequence: CSTGTQTDTQYF. Written as DNA, the CDR3 is TGCAGCACGGGAACGCAGACAGATACGCAGTATTTT. The chain employs TRBV29-1 and TRBJ2-3; perhaps TRBD2 as D (5 bases). The CDR3 spans 12 residues. Germline V lookup: CDR1 SQVTM, CDR2 ANQGSEA. Trimming removed 8 bases from V and 3 bases from J, with 12 bases in between.

The chain recombines TRBV5-6 with TRBJ2-1; D may be TRBD2 (6 bases). Germline assignment: CDR1 SGHDT and CDR2 YYEEEE. Trimming left V 1 base short and J 1 base short, with 12 bases between. The CDR3 has 16 residues. The CDR3: CASSLSGTPSYNEQFF. For the CDR3, the DNA is TGTGCCAGCAGCTTGTCCGGGACTCCATCCTACAATGAGCAGTTCTTC.

This clone was observed a few times. The rearrangement uses TRBV2 and TRBJ2-3; D is possibly TRBD2 (5 bases). Germline CDR1 is SNHLY and CDR2 is FYNNEI. Trimming left V 5 bases short and J 0 bases short, with 12 bases between. The CDR3 covers 15 residues. The CDR3, as DNA: TGTGCCAGCAGTCGGACTTTTACTAGCACAGATACGCAGTATTTT. Its protein is CASSRTFTSTDTQYF. Full variable domain (remainder filled in from reference TRBV2 and TRBJ2-3): EPEVTQTPSHQVTQMGQEVILRCVPISNHLYFYWYRQILGQKVEFLVSFYNNEISEKSEIFDDQFSVERPDGSNFTLKIRSTKLEDSAMYFCASSRTFTSTDTQYFGPGTRLTVL.

The chain links TRBV5-1 to TRBJ1-4; perhaps TRBD1 as D (5 bases). With 4 bases removed from V and 4 bases from J, the gap between germline ends came to 11 bases. Germline assignment: CDR1 SGHRS and CDR2 YFSETQ. CDR3 length equals 14 residues. CDR3 DNA sequence: TGCGCCAGCAGCCGCCGGGACCATAATGAAAAACTGTTTTTT. Its protein is CASSRRDHNEKLFF.

The V gene is TRBV7-2, the J gene TRBJ2-5, with D possibly TRBD2 on 6 matching bases. V lost 8 bases, J lost 4 bases, and 20 bases lay in between. The V gene's germline CDR1 is SGHTA and CDR2 FQGNSA. The CDR3 sequence is 15 residues long. The CDR3 DNA reads as TGTGCCAGCCTCCAGTCGGGACTGGTCAGAGAGACCCAGTACTTC. Its protein is CASLQSGLVRETQYF.

This clone was counted at least ten times. The CDR3 loop is CAISESTSSGNTIYF. The DNA of the CDR3 is TGTGCCATCAGTGAGTCCACCAGCTCTGGAAACACCATATATTTT. The V gene is TRBV10-3, the J gene TRBJ1-3, with D unclear. V was clipped by 0 bases and J by 0 bases, with 6 bases between them. Germline V gene lookup returns CDR1 ENHRY and CDR2 SYGVKD. The CDR3 sequence is 15 residues long.

The chain uses TRBV4-2 and TRBJ2-1; either TRBD1 or TRBD2 may supply D (5 bases each). The germline V and J ends were trimmed by 0 bases and 10 bases, with 16 bases remaining between them. The CDR3 sequence is 15 residues long. Germline V CDR1 and CDR2: LGHNA, YNFKEQ. The CDR3 DNA reads as TGTGCCAGCAGCCAAGAAGGGACCTCCCCAATGGAGCAGTTCTTC. Encoded protein: CASSQEGTSPMEQFF.

Only a few counts were recorded for this clone. The chain has TRBV29-1 and TRBJ2-4, with D possibly matching TRBD1 (6 bases). Germline V gives CDR1 SQVTM, CDR2 ANQGSEA. Trimming shortened V by 6 bases and J by 8 bases, and 17 bases separated the two germline ends. The CDR3 is 13 residues long. The CDR3 sequence: CSVVTGWFDIQYF. DNA for the CDR3: TGCAGCGTAGTAACAGGGTGGTTCGACATTCAGTACTTC.

Concerning this clone itself: The germline gene is not matched at one end of the junction; a read error may be the cause. The chain carries TRBV28 and TRBJ2-7, with TRBD2 matching over 8 bases. This CDR3 is 12 amino acids long. CDR1 is MDHEN and CDR2 is SYDVKM in the germline V gene. CDR3 sequence reads: CASSLKGLAELF. In DNA form, the CDR3 reads TGTGCCAGCAGTTTAAAAGGACTAGCAGAGCTATTC. Using reference TRBV28 and TRBJ2-7 for the parts outside the CDR3, the full variable domain is DVKVTQSSRYLVKRTGEKVFLECVQDMDHENMFWYRQDPGLGLRLIYFSYDVKMKEKGDIPEGYSVSREKKERFSLILESASTNQTSMYLCASSLKGLAELFGPGTRLTVT.

This clone has just a few counts. The chain recombines TRBV5-4 with TRBJ2-7; 7 nucleotides agree with TRBD2. Germline CDR1 and CDR2: SGHNT and YYREEE (reference sequence). V trimming: 4 bases; J trimming: 0 bases; junction bases outside the gene matches: 7. The CDR3 spans 15 residues. The CDR3 here is CASSPGGTSSYEQYF. Here the CDR3 DNA reads TGTGCCAGCAGCCCGGGGGGTACGAGCTCCTACGAGCAGTACTTC.

The table lists this clone with a few counts. The gene calls are TRBV29-1 and TRBJ2-5; D gene unclear. The CDR3 length is 15 residues. V was shortened by 4 bases and J by 2 bases, with 17 bases between the two germline ends. The germline V gene encodes CDR1 SQVTM and CDR2 ANQGSEA. The chain's CDR3 is CSVGAWRKTQETQYF. Here the CDR3 DNA reads TGCAGCGTTGGGGCCTGGCGAAAAACACAAGAGACCCAGTACTTC. The whole variable domain, filled in from reference TRBV29-1 and TRBJ2-5, reads SAVISQKPSRDICQRGTSLTIQCQVDSQVTMMFWYRQQPGQSLTLIATANQGSEATYESGFVIDKFPISRPNLTFSTLTVSNMSPEDSSIYLCSVGAWRKTQETQYFGPGTRLLVL.

The chain recombines TRBV5-1 with TRBJ2-1; possibly TRBD2 for D (5 bases). The CDR3 extends over 11 amino acids. Trimming removed 2 bases from V and 10 bases from J, with 7 bases in between. Germline assignment: CDR1 SGHRS and CDR2 YFSETQ. The CDR3 loop reads CASSLGGEQFF. In DNA, the CDR3 is TGCGCCAGCAGCTTAGGCGGGGAGCAGTTCTTC.

This chain joins TRBV29-1 and TRBJ2-2; D gene uncertain. With 2 bases removed from V and 2 bases from J, the gap between germline ends came to 6 bases. Germline loops: CDR1 SQVTM, CDR2 ANQGSEA. The CDR3 is 13 amino acids. CDR3 amino acids: CSVEYGNTGELFF. CDR3 sequence (DNA): TGCAGCGTTGAATATGGTAACACCGGGGAGCTGTTTTTT.

The chain links TRBV7-9 to TRBJ2-3; TRBD2 might be the D (6 bases). V was pared by 4 bases and J by 4 bases, with 12 bases between. The germline gives CDR1 SEHNR, CDR2 FQNEAQ (reference sequence). The CDR3 has 14 amino acids. The CDR3, as DNA: TGTGCCAGCAGCTCCAGCGGGTACCCAGATACGCAGTATTTT. The encoded protein is CASSSSGYPDTQYF.

J is TRBJ1-5 and V is TRBV29-1, with D possibly TRBD1 on 6 matching bases. Germline CDR1 and CDR2: SQVTM and ANQGSEA. The CDR3 is 14 residues long. Trimming took 4 bases from V and 5 from J, leaving 15 bases between them. CDR3 in amino acids: CSVGKQGPDQPQHF. The CDR3 DNA follows: TGCAGCGTTGGTAAACAGGGTCCCGATCAGCCCCAGCATTTT.

The chain is built from TRBV21-1 and TRBJ2-5. TRBV21-1 is tagged as a pseudogene. The CDR3 runs to 11 residues. CDR3 DNA: TGTGCCAGCAGCAAAGGAGAGACCCAGTACTTC. Translation gives CASSKGETQYF.

The genes are TRBV18 and TRBJ2-5; 8 bases map to TRBD1. Trimming took 5 bases from V and 4 from J; bases not matched to a gene: 6. There are 14 residues in the CDR3. The germline V gene encodes CDR1 KGHSH and CDR2 LQKENI. CDR3 sequence (DNA): TGTGCCAGCTCAACCCAGACAGGGGCAGAGACCCAGTACTTC. Translation: CASSTQTGAETQYF. The full variable domain, completed using reference TRBV18 and TRBJ2-5, is NAGVMQNPRHLVRRRGQEARLRCSPMKGHSHVYWYRQLPEEGLKFMVYLQKENIIDESGMPKERFSAEFPKEGPSILRIQQVVRGDSAAYFCASSTQTGAETQYFGPGTRLLVL.

The V and J genes are TRBV27 and TRBJ2-3, with 12 positions matching TRBD2. The V gene end was trimmed by 5 bases and the J gene end by 4 bases; junction bases not matched to a gene: 4. Germline V gives CDR1 MNHEY, CDR2 SMNVEV (reference sequence). This CDR3 has 15 residues. CDR3 sequence reads: CASSASGRASDTQYF. The CDR3 nucleotides read TGTGCCAGCAGTGCTAGCGGGAGGGCCTCAGATACGCAGTATTTT.

This clone was observed a few times. This chain links TRBV28 with TRBJ2-1, with 7 bases fitting TRBD2. V was pared by 3 bases and J by 6 bases, with 8 bases of the junction left unmatched. This CDR3 is 15 amino acids long. Looked up from germline, CDR1 is MDHEN and CDR2 is SYDVKM. In nucleotides, the CDR3 is TGTGCCAGCAGTTTGGCTGTGCGGGGGATCAATGAGCAGTTCTTC. Translating it yields CASSLAVRGINEQFF.

The chain employs TRBV5-6 and TRBJ2-6; D is possibly TRBD2 (5 bases). The V end lost 4 bases, the J end lost 5 bases, and 10 bases lay between the germline ends. This CDR3 has 14 residues. Germline-derived CDR1 and CDR2 are SGHDT and YYEEEE. CDR3 region: CASSPGSRANVLTF. The DNA for the CDR3 is TGTGCCAGCAGCCCGGGGTCCAGGGCCAACGTCCTGACTTTC.

The DNA of the CDR3 is TGCAGCGTTCGGAGGACGGCCACAGATACGCAGTATTTT. Translation gives CSVRRTATDTQYF. This chain links TRBV29-1 with TRBJ2-3, with a possible D match to TRBD2 (5 bases). This CDR3 region has 13 residues. Looked up from germline, CDR1 is SQVTM and CDR2 is ANQGSEA. The germline V and J ends were trimmed by 5 bases and 2 bases, with 11 bases remaining between them.

The rearrangement uses TRBV15 and TRBJ2-1; 11 bases are shared with TRBD2. V gave up 8 bases and J gave up 6 bases; unmatched junction bases: 9. There are 15 residues in the CDR3. Germline assignment: CDR1 LNHNV and CDR2 YYDKDF (reference sequence). This chain's CDR3 is CATGSGLAGINEQFF. CDR3 DNA sequence: TGTGCCACCGGGAGCGGACTAGCGGGTATCAATGAGCAGTTCTTC.

This clone has more than one count but fewer than ten. This CDR3 reads CASRERDPYYEQYF. CDR3 DNA sequence: TGTGCCAGCAGAGAACGGGACCCTTACTACGAGCAGTACTTC. This chain joins TRBV27 and TRBJ2-7, with D perhaps matching TRBD1 or TRBD2 (5 bases each). The V and J ends lost 6 bases and 3 bases respectively, with 15 bases between them. The CDR3 runs 14 residues. The germline gives CDR1 MNHEY, CDR2 SMNVEV (reference sequence).